These T cell receptor beta chains were read from a single sample in a study of cytomegalovirus exposure and HLA in healthy donors. Here immunoSEQ multiplex PCR was the method, and the copy in TCRdb shows in-frame clones only, minus some. The sample records about 110,000 clones, 74% being singletons. Input material: PBMCs. The receptors come from a man in his fifties in good health and CMV-seropositive. The CDR3 runs from the conserved cysteine through the conserved F or W. Each record gives: D gene, V gene, J gene, clone size, CDR3 protein, CDR3 DNA. D genes are given only for firm matches. Size is omitted from some rows. Given values are once, few, many or a class for expanded clones.

NA,TRBV30,TRBJ2-1,NA,CAWSGGTGWEYNEQFF,TGTGCCTGGAGCGGAGGGACTGGCTGGGAGTACAATGAGCAGTTCTTC
NA,TRBV12-5,TRBJ2-7,NA,CASGGSDGGEQYF,TGTGCTAGTGGTGGATCGGACGGCGGGGAGCAGTACTTC
NA,TRBV6-4,TRBJ1-1,once,CASSREEGTEAFF,TGTGCCAGCAGTAGGGAAGAGGGCACTGAAGCTTTCTTT
TRBD1,TRBV5-1,TRBJ1-5,NA,CASRLGQGSNQPQHF,TGCGCCAGCAGACTGGGACAGGGAAGCAATCAGCCCCAGCATTTT
NA,TRBV2,TRBJ2-3,once,CASSEEAGTDTQYF,TGTGCCAGCAGTGAGGAAGCGGGCACAGATACGCAGTATTTT
TRBD2,TRBV27,TRBJ2-5,NA,CASSSWGTSKETQYF,TGTGCCAGCAGTTCCTGGGGGACTAGTAAAGAGACCCAGTACTTC
TRBD1,TRBV5-8,TRBJ1-6,once,CASSSSGTDYNSPLHF,TGTGCCAGCAGCTCCTCCGGGACAGACTATAATTCACCCCTCCACTTT
NA,TRBV18,TRBJ1-3,NA,CASSPQAGRAGNTIYF,TGTGCCAGCTCACCTCAGGCCGGGAGGGCTGGAAACACCATATATTTT
NA,TRBV5-1,TRBJ2-1,NA,CASSLEPSLNEQFF,TGCGCCAGCAGCTTGGAACCTAGCCTCAATGAGCAGTTCTTC
TRBD1,TRBV19,TRBJ2-7,NA,CASSTDRGPLYEQYF,TGTGCCAGTAGTACCGACAGGGGCCCTCTCTACGAGCAGTACTTC
NA,TRBV5-1,TRBJ2-7,NA,CASSFEWQGSGEQYF,TGCGCCAGCAGCTTCGAGTGGCAGGGTTCGGGCGAGCAGTACTTC
NA,TRBV5-1,TRBJ2-3,NA,CASSLGEWARAADTQYF,TGCGCCAGCAGCTTGGGGGAGTGGGCTAGAGCGGCAGATACGCAGTATTTT
NA,TRBV11-2,TRBJ2-7,NA,CASSPGLSYEQYF,TGTGCCAGTTCGCCGGGACTCTCCTACGAGCAGTACTTC
NA,TRBV5-6,TRBJ2-7,NA,CASSLGRGLPLEQYF,TGTGCCAGCAGCTTGGGGCGGGGGCTTCCTCTCGAGCAGTACTTC
TRBD1,TRBV6-1,TRBJ2-5,NA,CASRGSQGGFGEQYF,TGTGCCAGCCGGGGGTCACAGGGGGGATTCGGGGAGCAGTACTTC
TRBD2,TRBV11-3,TRBJ2-1,NA,CASSYQAGGSNEQFF,TGTGCCAGCAGCTATCAGGCGGGAGGATCGAATGAGCAGTTCTTC
NA,TRBV5-1,TRBJ1-3,NA,CASSLGGRSSGNTIYF,TGCGCCAGCAGCTTGGGCGGCCGAAGCTCTGGAAACACCATATATTTT
NA,TRBV5-4,TRBJ2-5,NA,CASSSSGTKETQYF,TGTGCCAGCAGCTCATCCGGGACAAAAGAGACCCAGTACTTC
TRBD1,TRBV9,TRBJ1-2,once,CASSEGQGLAGYTF,TGTGCCAGCAGCGAAGGACAGGGTTTAGCTGGCTACACCTTC
NA,TRBV28,TRBJ1-6,NA,CASRDGSSYNSPLHF,TGTGCCAGCAGGGACGGGAGCTCCTATAATTCACCCCTCCACTTT
NA,TRBV7-2,TRBJ2-5,NA,CASSPWRETQYF,TGTGCCAGCAGCCCTTGGAGGGAGACCCAGTACTTC
TRBD2,TRBV7-3,TRBJ2-2,NA,CASSLAGGPYTGELFF,TGTGCCAGCAGCTTAGCGGGAGGCCCCTACACCGGGGAGCTGTTTTTT
NA,TRBV12-5,TRBJ2-2,NA,CASGLVQGNTGELFF,TGTGCTAGTGGTTTGGTACAGGGTAACACCGGGGAGCTGTTTTTT
NA,TRBV28,TRBJ1-2,NA,CASSRPLVGAQAKLGLYGYTF,TGTGCCAGCAGTCGCCCATTAGTAGGAGCCCAAGCCAAGTTGGGACTCTATGGCTACACCTTC
NA,TRBV9,TRBJ1-2,NA,CASSLRTGTNYGYTF,TGTGCCAGCAGCTTACGAACAGGGACAAACTATGGCTACACCTTC
TRBD1,TRBV10-3,TRBJ2-7,NA,CAISRQGSYEQYF,TGTGCCATCAGCCGACAGGGGAGCTACGAGCAGTACTTC
TRBD2,TRBV7-9,TRBJ2-7,NA,CASILGGTSGEQYF,TGTGCCAGCATCCTAGGAGGGACTAGTGGCGAGCAGTACTTC
TRBD1,TRBV2,TRBJ2-7,NA,CASSAGQGWDEQYF,TGTGCCAGCAGTGCGGGACAGGGGTGGGACGAGCAGTACTTC
TRBD2,TRBV6-1,TRBJ2-1,NA,CASSPGLAGYNEQFF,TGTGCCAGCAGCCCGGGGCTAGCGGGTTACAATGAGCAGTTCTTC
NA,TRBV9,TRBJ2-3,NA,CASSVPGLSDTQYF,TGTGCCAGCAGCGTCCCGGGACTTTCAGATACGCAGTATTTT
TRBD2,TRBV4-1,TRBJ2-2,NA,CASSKTPTGGNTGELFF,TGCGCCAGCAGCAAGACCCCTACGGGGGGGAACACCGGGGAGCTGTTTTTT
TRBD1,TRBV6-1,TRBJ1-2,once,CASSEAQGDYGYTF,TGTGCCAGCAGTGAAGCGCAGGGGGACTATGGCTACACCTTC
NA,TRBV7-3,TRBJ2-2,NA,CASSPGHNTGELFF,TGTGCCAGCAGCCCCGGACACAACACCGGGGAGCTGTTTTTT
NA,TRBV7-8,TRBJ1-5,NA,CASSSDSALGPQHF,TGTGCCAGCAGCTCGGACAGCGCTCTAGGGCCCCAGCATTTT
TRBD2,TRBV27,TRBJ2-1,NA,CASSLLAVYNEQFF,TGTGCCAGCAGTTTACTAGCGGTGTACAATGAGCAGTTCTTC
TRBD2,TRBV13,TRBJ2-1,NA,CASSPKGGGAYNEQFF,TGTGCCAGCAGCCCTAAGGGCGGGGGGGCTTACAATGAGCAGTTCTTC
TRBD1,TRBV15,TRBJ1-6,NA,CATSRDLSRDSWDSPLHF,TGTGCCACCAGCAGAGATTTGAGTCGGGACAGTTGGGATTCACCCCTCCACTTT
NA,TRBV7-3,TRBJ2-2,NA,CASSPTAINTGELFF,TGTGCCAGCAGCCCCACCGCGATCAACACCGGGGAGCTGTTTTTT
NA,TRBV5-4,TRBJ2-4,NA,CASSLFSGRENIQYF,TGTGCCAGCAGCTTGTTTTCGGGCAGGGAAAACATTCAGTACTTC
NA,TRBV6-4,TRBJ1-2,NA,CASSVPPGGPFNYGYTF,TGTGCCAGCAGTGTTCCTCCTGGGGGCCCCTTTAACTATGGCTACACCTTC
NA,TRBV11-2,TRBJ2-4,NA,CASSLVVGVMDIQYF,TGTGCCAGCAGCTTAGTGGTCGGGGTGATGGACATTCAGTACTTC
NA,TRBV5-6,TRBJ2-2,NA,CASSLVEGASGELFF,TGTGCCAGCAGCTTGGTGGAGGGGGCTTCCGGGGAGCTGTTTTTT
TRBD1,TRBV5-1,TRBJ2-7,NA,CASSSGQGASYEQYF,TGCGCCAGCAGCTCCGGACAGGGGGCCTCCTACGAGCAGTACTTC
NA,TRBV9,TRBJ2-3,NA,CASSVSPSREDTQYF,TGTGCCAGCAGCGTATCTCCTAGTCGGGAAGATACGCAGTATTTT
NA,TRBV2,TRBJ1-4,few,CASNPATGSEKLFF,TGTGCCAGCAACCCCGCCACAGGGTCGGAAAAACTGTTTTTT
NA,TRBV7-2,TRBJ2-2,NA,CASSLVWGLGGELFF,TGTGCCAGCAGCTTAGTGTGGGGACTGGGCGGGGAGCTGTTTTTT
NA,TRBV6-5,TRBJ1-5,NA,CASSYSATAYQPQHF,TGTGCCAGCAGTTACTCGGCAACAGCTTATCAGCCCCAGCATTTT
NA,TRBV2,TRBJ1-1,NA,CASSEYAVNTEAFF,TGTGCCAGCAGTGAATATGCGGTGAACACTGAAGCTTTCTTT
TRBD2,TRBV5-1,TRBJ2-1,NA,CASSVLAGGTYNEQFF,TGCGCCAGCAGCGTACTAGCGGGGGGTACTTACAATGAGCAGTTCTTC
NA,TRBV18,TRBJ1-1,NA,CASSPPGQLLNTEAFF,TGTGCCAGCTCACCACCCGGACAGTTGTTGAACACTGAAGCTTTCTTT
NA,TRBV11-2,TRBJ2-7,few,CASSLLSEQYF,TGTGCCAGCAGCTTACTATCCGAGCAGTACTTC
NA,TRBV5-1,TRBJ2-1,NA,CASSLVAGTYNEQFF,TGCGCCAGCAGCTTGGTGGCAGGAACCTACAATGAGCAGTTCTTC
NA,TRBV7-2,TRBJ2-3,NA,CASSLNSGVTDTQYF,TGTGCCAGCAGCTTAAATTCGGGAGTTACAGATACGCAGTATTTT